A single sample is the source of the 31 T cell receptor beta chains below, sequenced in a study of metastatic and nonmetastatic thyroid tumors. MiXCR was used by TCRdb to re-call the PCR reads. Found here are some 22,000 clones, over 9.5% of them singletons; the top ten hold under 30%. Every patient was untreated before thyroid surgery. What was sequenced was blood. The receptor source for this set is a female donor with papillary thyroid cancer or a benign thyroid nodule (not recorded which). Some clones in this sample may be carry-over from other donors' samples.

This clone was seen repeatedly, ten times or more. This rearrangement joins TRBV20-1 to TRBJ2-7; D assignment may be TRBD1 or TRBD2 (5 bases each). The V gene lost 4 bases and the J gene lost 3 bases, with 13 bases spanning the gap. The CDR3 consists of 13 residues. Looked up from germline, CDR1 is DFQATT and CDR2 is SNEGSKA (reference sequence). CDR3 sequence reads: CSAMGDGFYEQYF. The CDR3 nucleotides read TGCAGTGCTATGGGGGACGGGTTCTACGAGCAGTACTTC.

This clone was observed at least ten times. The chain is built from TRBV11-1 and TRBJ2-7, with TRBD2 identical over 15 bases. This CDR3 comprises 17 residues. V dropped 5 bases and J dropped 0; count of bases not matched to a gene: 5. Germline V gene data show CDR1 as SGHAT and CDR2 as FQDESV (reference sequence). The CDR3 region is CASSRGLAGGNSYEQYF. In DNA, the CDR3 is TGTGCCAGCAGCCGGGGACTAGCGGGAGGCAACTCCTACGAGCAGTACTTC.

This clone has at least ten counts. The chain uses TRBV7-8 and TRBJ1-2; 8 positions agree with TRBD1. V shed 1 base, J shed 0 bases, and the junction held 7 bases outside the gene matches. The CDR3 spans 17 residues. Germline lookup yields CDR1 SGHVS and CDR2 FQNEAQ. The CDR3 loop is CASSLGRRGRANYGYTF. CDR3 nucleotides: TGTGCCAGCAGCTTAGGTCGCAGGGGGCGAGCTAACTATGGCTACACCTTC.

This clone has ten or more counts. The rearrangement links TRBV20-1 to TRBJ1-5, with D perhaps matching TRBD1 (5 bases). The germline V and J ends were trimmed by 6 bases and 7 bases, with 13 bases remaining between them. CDR3 length: 12 residues. Germline V gene lookup returns CDR1 DFQATT and CDR2 SNEGSKA (reference sequence). The CDR3 spells CSASSGAQPQHF. CDR3 nucleotides: TGCAGTGCGTCGAGTGGGGCGCAGCCCCAGCATTTT.

The chain employs TRBV28 and TRBJ2-1; 10 bases agree with TRBD2. Germline CDR1 reads MDHEN; CDR2 reads SYDVKM. The CDR3 extends over 19 amino acids. The V and J ends lost 3 bases and 3 bases, in that order; junction bases with no gene match: 14. The CDR3 DNA follows: TGTGCCAGCAGTTTCCCCCTTGGGGCTAGCGGGAGCTACTACAATGAGCAGTTCTTC. It is translated as CASSFPLGASGSYYNEQFF.

This clone has a count of ten or more. This CDR3 is CASSPERQGTWENEKLFF. DNA for the CDR3: TGTGCCAGCAGCCCAGAGAGACAGGGCACGTGGGAGAATGAAAAACTGTTTTTT. The chain links TRBV28 to TRBJ1-4, with TRBD1 matching over 7 bases. Trimming at V came to 6 bases and at J to 5 bases, leaving 18 bases not matched to a gene. CDR3 length equals 18 residues. Germline CDR1 reads MDHEN; CDR2 reads SYDVKM.

This clone showed up many times. The J gene is TRBJ1-2, the V gene TRBV4-1, with a weak D call TRBD1 (5 bases). Germline assignment: CDR1 MGHRA and CDR2 YSYEKL. V was trimmed by 0 bases and J by 5 bases, leaving 10 bases between them. CDR3 size: 14 residues. DNA for the CDR3: TGCGCCAGCAGCCAAGAGGGGGTTTTATATGGCTACACCTTC. Its protein is CASSQEGVLYGYTF.

This clone turned up a few times. The sample has other DNA sequences that encode this CDR3 too. The J gene is TRBJ2-3, the V gene TRBV13; no reliable D call. Germline V lookup: CDR1 PRHDT, CDR2 FYEKMQ (reference sequence). V was clipped by 5 bases and J by 6 bases, with 9 bases between them. This CDR3 comprises 12 residues. The CDR3 DNA follows: TGTGCCAGCAGCCATTACACGGATACGCAGTATTTT. Translation: CASSHYTDTQYF.

This chain joins TRBV20-1 and TRBJ2-7, with 7 bases matching TRBD2. The J segment lost 5 bases and the V segment lost 0 bases, leaving 10 bases of the junction unmatched. Germline assignment: CDR1 DFQATT and CDR2 SNEGSKA (reference sequence). The CDR3 consists of 15 residues. The CDR3 loop is CSARDSGLQRHEQYF. CDR3 DNA sequence: TGCAGTGCTAGAGATAGCGGGCTGCAACGTCACGAGCAGTACTTC.

The sample holds a few counts of this clone. The V gene is TRBV7-2, the J gene TRBJ2-4; 7 positions agree with TRBD1. Germline trimming cut 5 bases from V and 7 bases from J; bases unmatched to any gene: 14. The CDR3 is 16 amino acids. Germline V gene sequence: CDR1 SGHTA, CDR2 FQGNSA. The DNA of the CDR3 is TGTGCCAGCAGCACTCTCGCCCAGACAGGGTCGAACATTCAGTACTTC. Translating gives CASSTLAQTGSNIQYF.

V usage is TRBV28 and J usage is TRBJ2-2, with 11 bases identical to TRBD2. Germline-derived CDR1 and CDR2 are MDHEN and SYDVKM. This CDR3 comprises 17 residues. V lost 8 bases to trimming and J lost 6 bases; unmatched junction nucleotides: 14. CDR3 sequence (DNA): TGTGCCAGCGAATCGCGGGGGACTAGCGGAGCTGCCGGGGAGCTGTTTTTT. Protein sequence: CASESRGTSGAAGELFF.

This clone was counted many times. This sample also contains other DNA sequences that code for the same CDR3. J is TRBJ2-7 and V is TRBV15, with D possibly matching TRBD2 (6 bases). The CDR3 loop spans 13 amino acids. V was trimmed by 6 bases and J by 3 bases, leaving 12 bases between them. From germline, CDR1 is LNHNV and CDR2 YYDKDF (reference sequence). The CDR3, as DNA: TGTGCCACCAGTGCGAACGGGGGCTACGAGCAGTACTTC. Amino acid sequence: CATSANGGYEQYF.

This clone was seen more than once but under ten times. A read error may produce the germline difference seen at one junction end. The rearrangement joins TRBV28 to TRBJ2-7, with 9 bases fitting TRBD1. In germline, CDR1 is MDHEN, CDR2 SYDVKM. CDR3 length: 14 amino acids. The CDR3 reads CAIRSGTGFYEQYF. The CDR3 DNA follows: TGTGCCATCCGCTCCGGGACAGGGTTTTACGAGCAGTACTTT.

The genes are TRBV6-1 and TRBJ2-2; D may be TRBD1 or TRBD2 (5 bases each). This CDR3 spans 15 amino acids. Germline V gene sequence: CDR1 MNHNS, CDR2 SASEGT. Trimming left V 9 bases short and J 5 bases short, with 19 bases between. The CDR3 DNA follows: TGTGCCAGGGGAAATGCAGGGACCAAGACCGGGGAGCTGTTTTTT. Its protein product is CARGNAGTKTGELFF.

This clone was observed at least ten times. This chain links TRBV5-1 with TRBJ2-3; the D gene could be TRBD1 or TRBD2 (5 bases each). Deletions cut 3 bases from V and 2 bases from J, with 13 bases between. This CDR3 has 15 amino acids. Germline V gene sequence: CDR1 SGHRS, CDR2 YFSETQ. The CDR3 nucleotides are TGCGCCAGCAGCTCGACCGGGACCTACACAGATACGCAGTATTTT. Its protein is CASSSTGTYTDTQYF. Drawing the rest from reference TRBV5-1 and TRBJ2-3, the complete variable domain is KAGVTQTPRYLIKTRGQQVTLSCSPISGHRSVSWYQQTPGQGLQFLFEYFSETQRNKGNFPGRFSGRQFSNSRSEMNVSTLELGDSALYLCASSSTGTYTDTQYFGPGTRLTVL.

At least ten counts were recorded for this clone. The CDR3 DNA reads as TGCAGTGCGTTAACTCCTGACAGGTCAGATACGCAGTATTTT. Its protein is CSALTPDRSDTQYF. The chain uses TRBV20-1 and TRBJ2-3; D possibly corresponds to TRBD1 (6 bases). Trimming took off 6 bases at V and 4 bases at J, with 17 bases between the two ends. The germline CDR1 and CDR2 sequences are DFQATT and SNEGSKA (reference sequence). This CDR3 has 14 residues.

In this sample, this clone turned up many times. The chain is built from TRBV5-1 and TRBJ2-1; 7 positions match TRBD2. Germline loops: CDR1 SGHRS, CDR2 YFSETQ. Trimming took 4 bases from V and 4 from J; bases not matched to a gene: 5. The CDR3 is 14 amino acids. CDR3 nucleotides: TGCGCCAGCAGCATTAAGCGGGGATACAATGAGCAGTTCTTC. This translates into CASSIKRGYNEQFF.

This clone is medium-sized (0.01 to 0.1%) by share. CDR3 nucleotide sequence: TGTGCCAGCAGTTTTCGGGGCGTCGGTTCACCCCTCCACTTT. It is translated as CASSFRGVGSPLHF. The rearrangement uses TRBV27 and TRBJ1-6; TRBD1 might be the D (5 bases). The V gene's germline CDR1 is MNHEY and CDR2 SMNVEV (reference sequence). V gave up 3 bases and J gave up 9 bases, with 12 bases separating them. The CDR3 is 14 residues long.

This clone has ten or more counts. The gene calls are TRBV10-3 and TRBJ1-1, with a tentative D call TRBD1 (5 bases). The germline V gene encodes CDR1 ENHRY and CDR2 SYGVKD. CDR3 length: 16 residues. Trimming left V 0 bases short and J 0 bases short, with 11 bases between. The CDR3 region has the DNA TGTGCCATCAGTGAGTCTCTGGGGACCATGAACACTGAAGCTTTCTTT. Translated: CAISESLGTMNTEAFF.

This clone was observed at least ten times. The V gene is TRBV7-8, the J gene TRBJ1-5; D ambiguous. The germline V gene has CDR1 SGHVS and CDR2 FQNEAQ. V was pared by 2 bases and J by 7 bases, with 12 bases between. The CDR3 runs to 14 residues. The CDR3 reads CASSLRETEQPQHF. The CDR3 coding sequence is TGTGCCAGCAGCTTAAGGGAAACTGAACAGCCCCAGCATTTT. The variable domain in full, with the rest retrieved from reference TRBV7-8 and TRBJ1-5, is GAGVSQSPRYKVAKRGQDVALRCDPISGHVSLFWYQQALGQGPEFLTYFQNEAQLDKSGLPSDRFFAERPEGSVSTLKIQRTQQEDSAVYLCASSLRETEQPQHFGDGTRLSIL.

This clone was counted ten times or more. This chain connects TRBV10-3 to TRBJ2-7; TRBD2 aligns across 13 bases. Germline V lookup: CDR1 ENHRY, CDR2 SYGVKD. Trimming cost V 5 bases and J 4 bases; bases outside gene matches: 5. This CDR3 contains 15 residues. DNA for the CDR3: TGTGCCATCAGTAGGACTAGCGGGAGTGGGTACGAGCAGTACTTC. Protein: CAISRTSGSGYEQYF.

This clone was observed many times. The chain carries TRBV20-1 and TRBJ2-7; TRBD1 matches at 7 bases. The CDR3 contains 16 residues. Germline assignment: CDR1 DFQATT and CDR2 SNEGSKA (reference sequence). V gave up 4 bases and J gave up 3 bases; unmatched junction bases: 15. Written as DNA, the CDR3 is TGCAGTGCTACGGGCAGGGGCAGGGGGACGGGCTACGAGCAGTACTTC. Translating it yields CSATGRGRGTGYEQYF.

As to this clone: The junction does not match germline at one end; this may be a read error. Here the CDR3 DNA reads TGTGCCAGCAGTCCCGGGACAGTGGATTTTCCTGGGGCCAACGTCCCGACTTTC. It translates to CASSPGTVDFPGANVPTF. The chain recombines TRBV28 with TRBJ2-6; 7 bases fit TRBD1. CDR3 length equals 18 residues. Germline CDR1 reads MDHEN; CDR2 reads SYDVKM.

This clone has a count of ten or more. The CDR3 loop is CASSLAPLTEAFF. The CDR3 DNA follows: TGTGCCAGCAGTTTAGCGCCTTTGACTGAAGCTTTCTTT. The chain recombines TRBV12-3 or TRBV12-4 with TRBJ1-1; D is unclear. The CDR3 loop spans 13 amino acids. Between the trimmed V and J ends, which lost 0 bases and 5 bases, there was a span of 7 bases.

This clone was seen many times. The V and J genes are TRBV19 and TRBJ2-4, with 10 bases fitting TRBD2. This CDR3 region has 15 residues. Germline V gene data show CDR1 as LNHDA and CDR2 as SQIVND (reference sequence). V gave up 6 bases and J gave up 9 bases; unmatched junction bases: 11. The CDR3: CASSLIAGGLGIQYF. CDR3 nucleotides: TGTGCCAGTAGCCTAATAGCGGGAGGTCTTGGCATTCAGTACTTC.

In this sample, this clone turned up many times. This sample includes further DNA sequences coding for the same CDR3. The chain recombines TRBV19 with TRBJ2-7, with TRBD1 identical over 8 bases. The CDR3 has 14 amino acids. In germline, CDR1 is LNHDA, CDR2 SQIVND (reference sequence). After removal of 5 bases from V and 3 bases from J, the junction contained 6 bases not matched to a gene. The CDR3 coding sequence is TGTGCCAGTAGTTTGACAGGGGACCTCTACGAGCAGTACTTC. It codes for CASSLTGDLYEQYF.

The sample holds many counts of this clone. The CDR3 bases are TGTGCCAGCAGCCTGGTCTCTGGAAACACCATATATTTT. It is translated as CASSLVSGNTIYF. The chain joins TRBV3-1 to TRBJ1-3; D remains ambiguous. The CDR3 loop spans 13 amino acids. The V and J ends lost 4 bases and 0 bases respectively, with 4 bases between them. Germline V lookup: CDR1 LGHDT, CDR2 YNNKEL (reference sequence).

This clone showed up just a few times. The chain couples TRBV6-1 to TRBJ2-1; 9 nucleotides align to TRBD2. V lost 5 bases, J lost 9 bases, and 8 bases stayed unmatched. This CDR3 has 14 residues. CDR1 is MNHNS and CDR2 is SASEGT in the germline V gene. CDR3 coding DNA: TGTGCCAGCAGTAAAGGGACTAGCAGGGCTGAGCAGTTCTTC. Translating it yields CASSKGTSRAEQFF.

This clone was counted at least ten times. The same CDR3 is also encoded by other DNA sequences in this sample. The chain employs TRBV27 and TRBJ2-3; D is uncertain. Trimming left V 5 bases short and J 7 bases short, with 10 bases between. Germline CDR1 MNHEY, CDR2 SMNVEV (reference sequence). The CDR3 spans 12 residues. CDR3 sequence (DNA): TGTGCCAGCAGTCCTTCGTGGAATACGCAGTATTTT. Amino acid sequence: CASSPSWNTQYF.

This clone was seen more than once but under ten times. This sequence joins TRBV5-6 and TRBJ2-7; 9 positions agree with TRBD1. Germline CDR1 reads SGHDT; CDR2 reads YYEEEE. The V and J ends lost 1 base and 1 base, in that order; junction bases with no gene match: 6. The CDR3 is 16 amino acids. CDR3 in amino acids: CASSLYLDRGSYEQYF. DNA for the CDR3: TGTGCCAGCAGCTTGTATCTGGACAGGGGATCCTACGAGCAGTACTTC.

V and J are TRBV10-1 and TRBJ2-5, with 7 bases lining up with TRBD1. The germline V gene encodes CDR1 WNHNN and CDR2 SYGVQD (reference sequence). V lost 4 bases, J lost 4 bases, and 9 bases stayed unmatched. The CDR3 consists of 15 residues. The CDR3 reads CASSAGQVAGETQYF. CDR3 in DNA: TGCGCCAGCAGTGCTGGACAGGTGGCTGGAGAGACCCAGTACTTC.